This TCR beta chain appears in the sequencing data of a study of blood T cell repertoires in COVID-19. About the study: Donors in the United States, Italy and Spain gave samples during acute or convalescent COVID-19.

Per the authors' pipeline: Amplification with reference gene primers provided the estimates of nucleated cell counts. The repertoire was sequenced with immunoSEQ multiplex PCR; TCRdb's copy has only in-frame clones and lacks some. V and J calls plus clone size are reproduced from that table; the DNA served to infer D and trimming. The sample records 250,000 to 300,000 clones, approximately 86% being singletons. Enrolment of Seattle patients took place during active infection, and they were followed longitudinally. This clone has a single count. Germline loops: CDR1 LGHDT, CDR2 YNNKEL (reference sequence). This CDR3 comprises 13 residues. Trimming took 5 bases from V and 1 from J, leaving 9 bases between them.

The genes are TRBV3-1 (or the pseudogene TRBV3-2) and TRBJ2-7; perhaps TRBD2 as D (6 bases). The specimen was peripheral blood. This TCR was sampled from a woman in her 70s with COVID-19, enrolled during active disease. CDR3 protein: CASSSGLSYEQYF. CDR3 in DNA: TGTGCCAGCAGCTCGGGACTTTCCTACGAGCAGTACTTC.